The 8 T cell receptor beta chains listed next were all sequenced from one sample in a study of T cell responses to AZD1222 COVID-19 vaccine. This table comes from immunoSEQ multiplex PCR, and its TCRdb copy is limited to in-frame clones, with some not included. This repertoire shows some 100,000 clones, about nine tenths found once; its top ten account for about 1.5%. Here the sequenced sample was peripheral blood, taken on day 0 of AZD1222 vaccination. These receptors came from an adult in good health.

The chain uses TRBV5-1 and TRBJ1-3, with D hard to call. CDR1 and CDR2 from the germline V gene are SGHRS and YFSETQ. The CDR3 is 12 residues long. V lost 2 bases to trimming and J lost 8 bases, with 8 bases between them. As DNA, the CDR3 is TGCGCCAGCAGCTTCGGGCCGGACACCATATATTTT. Translation: CASSFGPDTIYF.

The rearrangement uses TRBV24-1 and TRBJ1-1; D is unclear. The CDR3 is made up of 13 amino acids. Between the trimmed V and J ends, which lost 4 bases and 1 base, there was a span of 6 bases. The germline V gene has CDR1 KGHDR and CDR2 SFDVKD. CDR3 in amino acids: CATSEGRNTEAFF. CDR3 in DNA: TGTGCCACCAGTGAGGGCAGGAACACTGAAGCTTTCTTT.

This clone ranks as medium-sized. The chain has TRBV5-4 and TRBJ1-4; 7 bases are shared with TRBD1. With V trimmed by 5 bases and J by 7 bases, 11 bases remained unmatched. The CDR3 covers 15 residues. From germline, CDR1 is SGHNT and CDR2 YYREEE (reference sequence). The CDR3 loop reads CASRQTGADGEKLFF. The DNA of the CDR3 is TGTGCCAGCAGACAAACAGGGGCAGACGGTGAAAAACTGTTTTTT.

The chain links TRBV6-1 to TRBJ2-1; weak D call: TRBD1 (5 bases). This CDR3 has 15 residues. V was clipped by 2 bases and J by 0 bases, with 8 bases between them. CDR1 and CDR2 (germline): MNHNS, SASEGT. CDR3 region: CASSETGSSYNEQFF. CDR3 in DNA: TGTGCCAGCAGTGAAACAGGCAGCTCCTACAATGAGCAGTTCTTC.

Written as DNA, the CDR3 is TGCGCCAGCAGCCATGCGGACAGAAGCGGCTCCTACGAGCAGTACTTC. Protein sequence: CASSHADRSGSYEQYF. J is TRBJ2-7 and V is TRBV4-1, with TRBD1 as a possible D gene (6 bases). Germline V gene sequence: CDR1 MGHRA, CDR2 YSYEKL. CDR3 length equals 16 residues. Trimming removed 3 bases from V and 0 bases from J, with 15 bases in between.

The gene calls are TRBV11-1 and TRBJ1-5; D ambiguous. The CDR3 is 13 residues long. Germline lookup yields CDR1 SGHAT and CDR2 FQDESV (reference sequence). Between the trimmed V and J ends, which lost 2 bases and 4 bases, there was a span of 6 bases. The CDR3 sequence: CASSLSRNQPQHF. As DNA, the CDR3 is TGTGCCAGCAGCTTATCCAGGAATCAGCCCCAGCATTTT.

The V and J genes are TRBV30 and TRBJ2-7; D might be TRBD2 (5 bases). V was cut by 2 bases and J by 3 bases, with 11 bases left in between. The CDR3 is 13 residues long. Germline V gene lookup returns CDR1 GTSNPN and CDR2 SVGIG (reference sequence). The CDR3 reads CAWSLGVSYEQYF. Written as DNA, the CDR3 is TGTGCCTGGAGTTTGGGAGTAAGCTACGAGCAGTACTTC. The variable domain in full, with the rest retrieved from reference TRBV30 and TRBJ2-7, is SQTIHQWPATLVQPVGSPLSLECTVEGTSNPNLYWYRQAAGRGLQLLFYSVGIGQISSEVPQNLSASRPQDRQFILSSKKLLLSDSGFYLCAWSLGVSYEQYFGPGTRLTVT.

In this sample, this clone turned up a few times. The genes are TRBV5-4 and TRBJ2-6; D call uncertain. The germline gives CDR1 SGHNT, CDR2 YYREEE (reference sequence). This CDR3 is 16 amino acids long. The V and J ends lost 4 bases and 0 bases respectively, with 11 bases between them. The CDR3 sequence: CASSPGRISGANVLTF. The CDR3 DNA sequence: TGTGCCAGCAGCCCCGGACGGATCTCTGGGGCCAACGTCCTGACTTTC.